This T cell receptor beta chain was sequenced for a study of T cells after yellow fever vaccination. On the study more broadly: SMART-Seq v4 Ultra Low Input prepared the low-cell-number fractions.

V gave up 1 base and J gave up 5 bases, with 15 bases separating them. This CDR3 is built from 15 residues. Germline-derived CDR1 and CDR2 are SGHTA and FQGNSA. Study results and limitations: Weaker in magnitude, the secondary response showed a faster peak on day 5 versus 15. Post-booster samples contained most primary-vaccination clones (more than 95% CD4, about 87% CD8).

TCRdb re-called the 5' RACE reads through MiXCR, storing one row per CDR3 protein. The table lists more than 300,000 distinct CDR3 sequences, roughly 10% of them singletons. This clonotype was found a few times. The antigen is not known. The genes are TRBV7-2 and TRBJ2-7; D may be TRBD1 (5 bases). The source material was CD4+ T cells sorted from PBMCs, sampled 45 days after the yellow fever booster vaccination. The sequence was obtained from a man between 18 and 29 years old who received the YFV17D yellow fever vaccine. The CDR3, as DNA: TGTGCCAGCAGCTTAGACCGGCAGGGATGGAACGAGCAGTACTTC. This translates into CASSLDRQGWNEQYF.